Each of the 26 T cell receptor beta chains below was sequenced from the same sample in a study of shared clonotypes between healthy human individuals. In the naive CD8 group, cells lacked CD45RO and were positively selected for CCR7, so terminally differentiated effector memory CD45RA+ cells were left out. Method: immunoSEQ multiplex PCR; TCRdb's copy keeps in-frame clones and lacks some. Altogether over 2 million clones are present, approximately 94% being singletons, with the ten largest covering 0.9% to 1.3%. The sequenced material came from naive CD8+ T cells sorted from blood. These receptors came from a man aged 18 to 29 in good health.

The DNA for the CDR3 is TGTGCCAGCAGTTTATCCCCACCGGGGGTTAGCACAGATACGCAGTATTTT. Its protein is CASSLSPPGVSTDTQYF. This chain uses TRBV27 with TRBJ2-3; a weak D match, TRBD2 (6 bases). Trimming took 0 bases from V and 0 from J, leaving 13 bases between them. The CDR3 sequence is 17 residues long. Germline CDR1 reads MNHEY; CDR2 reads SMNVEV (reference sequence).

The gene calls are TRBV19 and TRBJ1-2; no clear D gene. The CDR3 sequence is 13 residues long. Trimming took 6 bases from V and 4 from J, leaving 12 bases between them. Germline V CDR1 and CDR2: LNHDA, SQIVND (reference sequence). The CDR3 loop is CASSPPETYGYTF. CDR3 coding DNA: TGTGCCAGTAGCCCGCCCGAAACCTATGGCTACACCTTC.

V usage is TRBV10-2 and J usage is TRBJ2-7; 9 bases line up with TRBD2. V shed 3 bases and J 4 bases; nucleotides not matched to a gene: 10. Germline values: CDR1 WSHSY, CDR2 SAAADI. CDR3 length equals 16 residues. DNA for the CDR3: TGCGCCAGCAGTGACCCCGGGCTAGCGGGGCTATACGAGCAGTACTTC. It encodes CASSDPGLAGLYEQYF.

The chain uses TRBV5-4 and TRBJ2-7; 8 bases agree with TRBD1. Germline V gene data show CDR1 as SGHNT and CDR2 as YYREEE (reference sequence). J was trimmed by 2 bases and V by 2 bases; bases with no gene match: 6. The CDR3 has 15 amino acids. Here the CDR3 reads CASSFGQGKPYEQYF. The DNA for the CDR3 is TGTGCCAGCAGCTTTGGACAGGGAAAACCCTACGAGCAGTACTTC.

The chain is built from TRBV6-6 and TRBJ1-6, with D uncertain. V gave up 6 bases and J gave up 7 bases, with 10 bases separating them. The CDR3 covers 13 residues. Germline CDR1 reads MNHNY; CDR2 reads SVGAGI (reference sequence). The DNA of the CDR3 is TGTGCCAGCAGGGAGGGTCGAAATTCACCCCTCCACTTT. Residues: CASREGRNSPLHF.

The chain combines TRBV7-6 with TRBJ2-1, with D perhaps TRBD1 (6 bases). Deletions cut 0 bases from V and 0 bases from J, with 12 bases between. CDR1 is SGHVS and CDR2 is FNYEAQ in the germline V gene. CDR3 length: 17 amino acids. The CDR3 sequence is CASSLASRGNSYNEQFF. CDR3 nucleotide sequence: TGTGCCAGCAGCTTAGCATCCAGGGGTAACTCCTACAATGAGCAGTTCTTC.

As DNA, the CDR3 is TGCGCCAGCAGTGAGGCGGGAGCTTGGACCGGGGAGCTGTTTTTT. Amino acid sequence: CASSEAGAWTGELFF. The chain joins TRBV10-2 to TRBJ2-2; TRBD2 agrees at 7 bases. Germline CDR1 and CDR2: WSHSY and SAAADI. V lost 2 bases to trimming and J lost 5 bases; unmatched junction nucleotides: 5. CDR3 length: 15 amino acids.

CDR3 DNA: TGTGCCAGCAGTTTAGGAGGGCAGAAACTGAACACTGAAGCTTTCTTT. The encoded protein is CASSLGGQKLNTEAFF. The chain combines TRBV27 with TRBJ1-1; D is ambiguous. The V gene lost 2 bases and the J gene lost 0 bases, with 13 bases spanning the gap. Germline V gene lookup returns CDR1 MNHEY and CDR2 SMNVEV (reference sequence). The CDR3 contains 16 residues.

Worth noting for this clone: Other nucleotide sequences in the sample specify the same CDR3. The V and J genes are TRBV5-6 and TRBJ2-7; no clear D gene. Germline V gene sequence: CDR1 SGHDT, CDR2 YYEEEE. Deletions cut 2 bases from V and 3 bases from J, with 9 bases between. CDR3 size: 13 residues. The CDR3 DNA is TGTGCCAGCAGCTTTGGCAGGTACTACGAGCAGTACTTC. Translating gives CASSFGRYYEQYF.

V gene TRBV5-6 combines with J gene TRBJ1-2; no clear D gene. Trimming shortened V by 4 bases and J by 8 bases, and 18 bases separated the two germline ends. Germline V gene data show CDR1 as SGHDT and CDR2 as YYEEEE. This CDR3 comprises 14 residues. CDR3 sequence (DNA): TGTGCCAGCAGCCCCCCCTCCGGACTTGAGGGCTACACCTTC. This gives the protein CASSPPSGLEGYTF.

The V gene is TRBV4-1, the J gene TRBJ1-1, with 9 bases aligning to TRBD1. V lost 1 base and J lost 4; bases outside the gene matches: 7. Looked up from germline, CDR1 is MGHRA and CDR2 is YSYEKL. This CDR3 has 16 residues. The CDR3 DNA is TGCGCCAGCAGCCAAGGATGGGGACAGGGTATCACTGAAGCTTTCTTT. Its translation: CASSQGWGQGITEAFF.

The gene calls are TRBV18 and TRBJ2-6; the D is unclear. V was pared by 3 bases and J by 0 bases, with 9 bases between. CDR1 is KGHSH and CDR2 is LQKENI in the germline V gene. There are 16 residues in the CDR3. The CDR3, as DNA: TGTGCCAGCTCACCCACCCGATACTCTGGGGCCAACGTCCTGACTTTC. Protein: CASSPTRYSGANVLTF.

As concerns this clone: This clone may be a read error of a much larger clone one base away. Other DNA sequences in the sample encode the same CDR3. CDR3 in DNA: TGTGCCAGCAGCGAAGGGAACACTGAAGCTTTCTTT. This codes for CASSEGNTEAFF. The V call is TRBV9, the J call TRBJ1-1; D uncertain. Germline V gene data show CDR1 as SGDLS and CDR2 as YYNGEE. CDR3 length: 12 residues. The V gene lost 3 bases and the J gene lost 1 base, with 4 bases spanning the gap.

This chain joins TRBV10-1 and TRBJ2-7, with D possibly matching TRBD1 (5 bases). Germline CDR1 reads WNHNN; CDR2 reads SYGVQD (reference sequence). With 0 bases removed from V and 5 bases from J, the gap between germline ends came to 11 bases. The CDR3 is 14 amino acids. The CDR3 protein is CASSESGTGNEQYF. As DNA, the CDR3 is TGCGCCAGCAGTGAGTCGGGCACAGGCAACGAGCAGTACTTC.

This clone occurred a few times. This specimen includes other DNA sequences encoding the same CDR3. The J gene is TRBJ2-5, the V gene TRBV4-1; D gene uncertain. Germline V CDR1 and CDR2: MGHRA, YSYEKL. Trimming pared 0 bases from V and 3 bases from J, leaving 5 bases between. The CDR3 is 13 residues long. This CDR3 reads CASSQDDEETQYF. The DNA for the CDR3 is TGCGCCAGCAGCCAAGATGACGAAGAGACCCAGTACTTC.

Here the CDR3 reads CASSLGAGAYNEQFF. CDR3 nucleotide sequence: TGTGCCAGCAGCTTGGGGGCGGGAGCATACAATGAGCAGTTCTTC. This chain connects TRBV7-2 to TRBJ2-1; possibly TRBD2 for D (7 bases). The CDR3 is 15 amino acids. CDR1 is SGHTA and CDR2 is FQGNSA in the germline V gene. The V gene lost 3 bases and the J gene lost 4 bases, with 13 bases spanning the gap.

The rearrangement links TRBV7-9 to TRBJ2-2; D possibly corresponds to TRBD2 (7 bases). The V end lost 5 bases, the J end lost 9 bases, and 19 bases lay between the germline ends. The CDR3 totals 15 residues. CDR1 and CDR2 from the germline V gene are SEHNR and FQNEAQ (reference sequence). The CDR3 sequence is CASSPWGGAIRELFF. DNA for the CDR3: TGTGCCAGCAGCCCCTGGGGGGGCGCAATCAGGGAGCTGTTTTTT. The full variable domain, in which reference TRBV7-9 and TRBJ2-2 provide the parts outside the CDR3, is DTGVSQNPRHKITKRGQNVTFRCDPISEHNRLYWYRQTLGQGPEFLTYFQNEAQLEKSRLLSDRFSAERPKGSFSTLEIQRTEQGDSAMYLCASSPWGGAIRELFFGEGSRLTVL.

The CDR3 here is CASSYSTGQEMYEQYF. CDR3 nucleotides: TGTGCCAGCAGTTACTCTACCGGACAGGAAATGTACGAGCAGTACTTC. V and J are TRBV6-5 and TRBJ2-7; TRBD1 agrees at 7 bases. The CDR3 length is 16 residues. Trimming took 0 bases from V and 4 from J; bases not matched to a gene: 9. Germline CDR1 is MNHEY and CDR2 is SVGAGI.

CDR3 protein: CAVIGAGDTEAFF. The DNA for the CDR3 is TGTGCCGTCATAGGCGCAGGGGACACTGAAGCTTTCTTT. The chain recombines TRBV6-6 with TRBJ1-1; possible D gene TRBD1, 6 bases. Trimming stripped 11 bases from V and 3 bases from J, with 16 bases between. Germline lookup yields CDR1 MNHNY and CDR2 SVGAGI (reference sequence). The length of the CDR3 is 13 residues.

V is TRBV28 and J is TRBJ1-1; TRBD1 might be the D (6 bases). This CDR3 has 12 residues. V was trimmed by 5 bases and J by 10 bases, leaving 14 bases between them. Germline assignment: CDR1 MDHEN and CDR2 SYDVKM. In nucleotides, the CDR3 is TGTGCCAGCAGTAGCACAGGGACGGTAGCTTTCTTT. Translated: CASSSTGTVAFF.

V gene TRBV4-2 combines with J gene TRBJ2-5; D might be TRBD1 or TRBD2, each matching 5 bases. The CDR3 spans 14 residues. V was clipped by 3 bases and J by 8 bases, with 16 bases between them. CDR1 and CDR2 (germline): LGHNA, YNFKEQ. Here the CDR3 reads CASSQPGADGTQYF. Written as DNA, the CDR3 is TGTGCCAGCAGCCAGCCCGGGGCTGATGGTACCCAGTACTTC.

CDR3 sequence reads: CASSIGKGSSYEQYF. CDR3 bases: TGTGCCAGTAGTATAGGAAAAGGGAGCTCCTACGAGCAGTACTTC. The chain recombines TRBV19 with TRBJ2-7, with D possibly being TRBD2 (5 bases). The CDR3 is 15 amino acids. V lost 1 base, J lost 0 bases, and 10 bases lay in between. Germline V gene lookup returns CDR1 LNHDA and CDR2 SQIVND (reference sequence).

This clone was detected once. The gene calls are TRBV6-5 and TRBJ2-5; 8 bases align to TRBD2. This CDR3 has 15 amino acids. Germline V lookup: CDR1 MNHEY, CDR2 SVGAGI. Trimming removed 6 bases from V and 5 bases from J; junction bases left unmatched: 11. The CDR3 loop is CASRRRTSPEETQYF. DNA of the CDR3: TGTGCCAGCAGAAGACGGACTAGCCCCGAGGAGACCCAGTACTTC.

Regarding this clone: At one end the junction does not follow the germline gene, possibly because of a read error. The CDR3 region has the DNA TGTGCCAGCAGTTACTCTACAGGGGATCTGTTTTTT. Its protein is CASSYSTGDLFF. This chain connects TRBV6-6 to TRBJ2-2; 7 nucleotides align to TRBD1. Germline-derived CDR1 and CDR2 are MNHNY and SVGAGI (reference sequence). The CDR3 contains 12 residues.

The rearrangement uses TRBV10-1 and TRBJ1-3; D unclear. CDR3 length equals 14 residues. Germline lookup yields CDR1 WNHNN and CDR2 SYGVQD (reference sequence). V was trimmed by 3 bases and J by 0 bases, leaving 6 bases between them. The chain's CDR3 is CASSESGSGNTIYF. The CDR3, as DNA: TGCGCCAGCAGTGAATCTGGCTCTGGAAACACCATATATTTT.

With regard to this clone: This sample also contains other DNA sequences that code for the same CDR3. This chain links TRBV7-9 with TRBJ2-1, with D possibly TRBD2 on 5 matching bases. Germline-derived CDR1 and CDR2 are SEHNR and FQNEAQ (reference sequence). The CDR3 is 14 amino acids. Trimming took 1 base from V and 6 from J, leaving 10 bases between them. The CDR3 sequence is CASSLGGPPNEQFF. CDR3 nucleotides: TGTGCCAGCAGCTTAGGAGGGCCACCCAATGAGCAGTTCTTC.